The TCR beta chain described here comes from a study of human T cells and chemical hapten exposure. About the research overall: Patients, chiefly female, had alopecia areata, totalis or universalis. Study-level findings and limits: TCRs exceeding a frequency of 1 in 1000 stayed unchanged under DPC sensitization. A positive correlation with patch test score was shown by PT1 expanded TCR counts.

A word on this clonotype: The antigen is not known.

Germline V CDR1 and CDR2: SGHRS, YFSETQ. The V end was cut by 1 base, the J end by 2 bases, with 12 bases between. There are 15 residues in the CDR3. Specified time point: patch test 1, 2 weeks after DPC sensitization. Treatment described: therapeutic diphenylcyclopropenone sensitization with weekly scalp DPC. TCRdb re-analysed the RACE reads in MiXCR, keeping a single row per CDR3 protein. The sample carries approximately 340,000 distinct CDR3 sequences, approximately 6.3% recorded once. This sample comprised whole blood, obtained in connection with sensitization to the hapten diphenylcyclopropenone (DPC). This TCR was sampled from a woman under 30 with alopecia areata. Some clones in this sample may be carry-over from other donors' samples. This sequence joins TRBV5-1 and TRBJ1-1; D perhaps matches TRBD1 (5 bases). CDR3 loop: CASSLTQGLNTEAFF. The CDR3 DNA sequence: TGCGCCAGCAGCTTGACTCAGGGACTCAACACTGAAGCTTTCTTT.